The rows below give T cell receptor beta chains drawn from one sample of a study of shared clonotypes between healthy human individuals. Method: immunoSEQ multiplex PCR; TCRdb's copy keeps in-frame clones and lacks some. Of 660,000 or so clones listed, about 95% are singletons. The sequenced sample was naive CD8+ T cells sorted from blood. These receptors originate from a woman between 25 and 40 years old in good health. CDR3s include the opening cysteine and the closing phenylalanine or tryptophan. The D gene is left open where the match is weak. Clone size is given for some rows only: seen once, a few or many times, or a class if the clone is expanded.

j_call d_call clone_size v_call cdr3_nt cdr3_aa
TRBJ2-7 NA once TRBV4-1 TGCGCCAGCAGCCCCCCAGTGGCAAGCCACGAGCAGTACTTC CASSPPVASHEQYF
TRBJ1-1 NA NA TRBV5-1 TGCGCCAGCAGCTTGAACGTGAACACTGAAGCTTTCTTT CASSLNVNTEAFF
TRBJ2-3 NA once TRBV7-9 TGTGCCAGCAGCTTAGGGGCCGCGGGAACAGATACGCAGTATTTT CASSLGAAGTDTQYF
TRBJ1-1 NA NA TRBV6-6 TGTGCCAGCAGTTACGAGTCGAACACTGAAGCTTTCTTT CASSYESNTEAFF
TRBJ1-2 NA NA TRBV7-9 TGTGCCAGCAGCTTAAGTGGCCTTTATGGCTACACCTTC CASSLSGLYGYTF
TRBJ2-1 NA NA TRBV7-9 TGTGCCAGCAGCCCCCCCCCTAGGGGACCCCAGTCCAATGAGCAGTTCTTC CASSPPPRGPQSNEQFF
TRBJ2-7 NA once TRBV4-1 TGCGCCAGCAGCCTTAACCGGGCTAACGAGCAGTACTTC CASSLNRANEQYF
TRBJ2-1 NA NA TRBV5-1 TGCGCCAGCTGTAGGGGCGGAGGTATGGGAACCTACAATGAGCAGTTCTTC CASCRGGGMGTYNEQFF
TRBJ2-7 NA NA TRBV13 TGTGCCAGCAGCTTCGGACCGCGGAAGTACGAGCAGTACTTC CASSFGPRKYEQYF
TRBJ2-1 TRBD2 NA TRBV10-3 TGTGCCATCAGTGACCCTAGCGGGAGGGAAAAACACAATGAGCAGTTCTTC CAISDPSGREKHNEQFF
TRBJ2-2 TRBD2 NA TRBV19 TGTGCCAGTAGGGGACTAGCCGGGGAGCTGTTTTTT CASRGLAGELFF
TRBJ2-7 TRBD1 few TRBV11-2 TGTGCCAGCAGCTTTGGGACAGGGGCCGACGAGCAGTACTTC CASSFGTGADEQYF
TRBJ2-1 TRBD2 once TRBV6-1 TGTGCCAGCAGTGAATGGTGGGTACCTAGCGGGAACCATGAGCAGTTCTTC CASSEWWVPSGNHEQFF
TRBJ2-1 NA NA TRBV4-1 TGCGCCAGCAGCCAAGATCTTTTTATCTCTTTCTCCTACAATGAGCAGTTCTTC CASSQDLFISFSYNEQFF
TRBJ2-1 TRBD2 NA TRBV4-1 TGCGCCAGCAGCCAGGCAGGGGGGACTAGCGGGAGATCAGGGTACAATGAGCAGTTCTTC CASSQAGGTSGRSGYNEQFF
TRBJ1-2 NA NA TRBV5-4 TGTGCCAGCAGCTTGGAACAGTTCTATGGCTACACCTTC CASSLEQFYGYTF
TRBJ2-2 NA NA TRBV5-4 TGTGCCAGCAGCTTAGGGGAGAACACCGGGGAGCTGTTTTTT CASSLGENTGELFF
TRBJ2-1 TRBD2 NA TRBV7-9 TGTGCCAGCACCGACCAGCGGGGGACCCAAAGTGAGCAGTTCTTC CASTDQRGTQSEQFF
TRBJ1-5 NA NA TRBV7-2 TGTGCCAGCAGCTTAGCCCCTTCCCCCAATCAGCCCCAGCATTTT CASSLAPSPNQPQHF
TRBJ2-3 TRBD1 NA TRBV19 TGTGCCAGTAGTGCTGCCGGGACAGCCCTAGCACTAGATACGCAGTATTTT CASSAAGTALALDTQYF
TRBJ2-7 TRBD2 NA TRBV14 TGTGCCAGCAGCCGGGTGACTAGCGGACCTTACGAGCAGTACTTC CASSRVTSGPYEQYF
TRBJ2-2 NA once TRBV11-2 TGTGCCAGCAGTATATATAGCGGGGAGCTGTTTTTT CASSIYSGELFF